The 30 T cell receptor beta chains listed next were all sequenced from one sample in a study of cytomegalovirus exposure and HLA in healthy donors. The PCR contained 60 Vbeta and 13 Jbeta primers. Using immunoSEQ multiplex PCR, the repertoire was profiled, and TCRdb retains in-frame clones only, with some absent. The data contain about 150,000 clones, roughly three quarters of them seen just once; the ten biggest clones take up around 1.3%. Input material: PBMCs. These receptors were collected from a woman in her 40s in good health and CMV-seronegative.

The chain uses TRBV7-6 and TRBJ2-1; D remains unclear. Germline CDR1 reads SGHVS; CDR2 reads FNYEAQ. The CDR3 runs 13 residues. Trimming took 1 base from V and 3 from J, leaving 4 bases between them. CDR3 in amino acids: CASSLDSYNEQFF. For the CDR3, the DNA is TGTGCCAGCAGCTTAGACAGCTACAATGAGCAGTTCTTC.

This chain connects TRBV15 to TRBJ2-1; 8 bases are a match to TRBD1. J lost 0 bases, V lost 4 bases, and 5 bases had no gene match. Per germline, CDR1 LNHNV and CDR2 YYDKDF (reference sequence). CDR3 length: 16 residues. DNA of the CDR3: TGTGCCACCAGCAATCTGGGACAGGCCTCCTACAATGAGCAGTTCTTC. This gives the protein CATSNLGQASYNEQFF.

V and J are TRBV5-1 and TRBJ2-5; D not resolved. The J call is in doubt because the DNA end fits TRBJ2-7 better. In germline, CDR1 is SGHRS, CDR2 YFSETQ. The CDR3 has 11 amino acids. The CDR3 DNA sequence: TGCGCCAGCAGCTTGGGTTACGAGCAGTACTTC. Translating gives CASSLGYEQYF.

The sample holds a few counts of this clone. The chain employs TRBV9 and TRBJ2-6; D unresolved. CDR3 length: 15 amino acids. Germline assignment: CDR1 SGDLS and CDR2 YYNGEE. With 0 bases removed from V and 2 bases from J, the gap between germline ends came to 6 bases. The CDR3 is CASSVGTAGANVLTF. Here the CDR3 DNA reads TGTGCCAGCAGCGTAGGCACGGCTGGGGCCAACGTCCTGACTTTC.

Notes on this clone: A junction boundary mismatches the germline segment, possibly from a read error. In the same sample, other DNA sequences code for this CDR3. The chain links TRBV11-2 to TRBJ1-1; 7 nucleotides match TRBD1. The CDR3 length is 15 residues. Per the germline V gene, CDR1 is SGHAT and CDR2 is FQNNGV. The CDR3 DNA sequence: TGTGCCAGCAGCAAAATAGGGGGCGTGGACACTGAAGCCTTCTTT. It specifies CASSKIGGVDTEAFF. The full variable domain, with the rest looked up from reference TRBV11-2 and TRBJ1-1, is EAGVAQSPRYKIIEKRQSVAFWCNPISGHATLYWYQQILGQGPKLLIQFQNNGVVDDSQLPKDRFSAERLKGVDSTLKIQPAKLEDSAVYLCASSKIGGVDTEAFFGQGTRLTVV.

The rearrangement joins TRBV9 to TRBJ2-7; 9 bases map to TRBD1. Unmatched junction bases numbered 8, after V lost 4 bases and J lost 6 bases. The CDR3 has 14 amino acids. From germline, CDR1 is SGDLS and CDR2 YYNGEE. Here the CDR3 reads CASSPEGQGAEQYF. The CDR3 coding sequence is TGTGCCAGCAGCCCCGAGGGACAGGGAGCCGAGCAGTACTTC. The full variable domain, with the rest looked up from reference TRBV9 and TRBJ2-7, is DSGVTQTPKHLITATGQRVTLRCSPRSGDLSVYWYQQSLDQGLQFLIQYYNGEERAKGNILERFSAQQFPDLHSELNLSSLELGDSALYFCASSPEGQGAEQYFGPGTRLTVT.

The V and J genes are TRBV25-1 and TRBJ2-7; TRBD1 agrees at 9 bases. Trimming cost V 3 bases and J 0 bases; bases outside gene matches: 6. The CDR3 spans 16 residues. Germline CDR1 reads MGHDK; CDR2 reads SYGVNS. The CDR3 sequence: CASSEDPGQGSYEQYF. DNA of the CDR3: TGTGCCAGCAGTGAGGATCCGGGACAGGGCTCCTACGAGCAGTACTTC.

This clone showed up just once. The chain couples TRBV6-9 to TRBJ2-5, with 8 bases identical to TRBD2. Germline trimming cut 4 bases from V and 4 bases from J; bases unmatched to any gene: 5. CDR1 MNHGY and CDR2 SVAAGI come from the germline V gene. This CDR3 has 14 amino acids. CDR3 protein: CASSCRGGGETQYF. The CDR3 DNA sequence: TGTGCCAGCAGTTGCCGGGGGGGCGGAGAGACCCAGTACTTC.

In this sample, this clone turned up once. The chain has TRBV6-6 and TRBJ1-2; the D is unclear. Germline V gene lookup returns CDR1 MNHNY and CDR2 SVGAGI (reference sequence). The V and J ends lost 6 bases and 8 bases respectively, with 16 bases between them. The CDR3 consists of 13 residues. CDR3 coding DNA: TGTGCCAGCAGGCGGGCCTCCGAAGGGGGCTACACCTTC. Amino acid sequence: CASRRASEGGYTF.

The V and J genes are TRBV27 and TRBJ2-7; 7 bases agree with TRBD1. J gave up 3 bases and V 2 bases, and 10 bases lay outside the gene matches. The CDR3 length is 16 residues. Germline V CDR1 and CDR2: MNHEY, SMNVEV (reference sequence). The DNA for the CDR3 is TGTGCCAGCAGTTTAAAATTCCGGACAGGTGTCTACGAGCAGTACTTC. Translation gives CASSLKFRTGVYEQYF.

The rearrangement uses TRBV4-2 and TRBJ1-3; no firm D call. This CDR3 contains 15 residues. The ends were cut back, 3 bases at V and 0 bases at J, with 9 bases in the middle. Germline loops: CDR1 LGHNA, CDR2 YNFKEQ. The CDR3 DNA is TGTGCCAGCAGCCAGGCGAGAGGCTCTGGAAACACCATATATTTT. Amino acid sequence: CASSQARGSGNTIYF.

This sequence joins TRBV27 and TRBJ1-1; D may be TRBD1 (6 bases). The CDR3 is made up of 13 amino acids. Trimming took off 5 bases at V and 7 bases at J, with 14 bases between the two ends. CDR1 is MNHEY, CDR2 SMNVEV, per germline (reference sequence). The CDR3 protein is CASSLDSRCEAFF. The CDR3 nucleotides read TGTGCCAGCAGTCTGGACAGCCGATGTGAAGCTTTCTTT.

J is TRBJ2-2 and V is TRBV7-3; 7 bases agree with TRBD2. The CDR3 spans 14 residues. V trimming: 4 bases; J trimming: 3 bases; junction bases outside the gene matches: 2. Germline loops: CDR1 SGHTA, CDR2 FQGTGA. CDR3 amino acids: CASSWGGYTGELFF. The CDR3 DNA follows: TGTGCCAGCAGCTGGGGGGGATACACCGGGGAGCTGTTTTTT.

V is TRBV5-5 and J is TRBJ2-3; the match to TRBD1 covers 7 bases. V lost 3 bases and J lost 3; bases outside the gene matches: 7. The germline CDR1 and CDR2 sequences are SGHKS and YYEKEE (reference sequence). The CDR3 is 15 residues long. The CDR3 DNA reads as TGTGCCAGCAGCTCGACAGGGTTGGCGACAGATACGCAGTATTTT. Translating gives CASSSTGLATDTQYF. The complete variable domain, with remaining parts taken from reference TRBV5-5 and TRBJ2-3, reads DAGVTQSPTHLIKTRGQQVTLRCSPISGHKSVSWYQQVLGQGPQFIFQYYEKEERGRGNFPDRFSARQFPNYSSELNVNALLLGDSALYLCASSSTGLATDTQYFGPGTRLTVL.

This clone was observed at least ten times. The rearrangement links TRBV19 to TRBJ2-5; 9 bases fit TRBD2. The germline CDR1 and CDR2 sequences are LNHDA and SQIVND (reference sequence). Losses at the gene ends were 7 bases for V and 4 bases for J; bases not matched to a gene: 7. CDR3 length: 14 residues. The CDR3 nucleotides are TGTGCCAGTAAAGCGGGGGGCCCGATAGAGACCCAGTACTTC. This sequence encodes CASKAGGPIETQYF. The whole variable domain, remainder taken from reference TRBV19 and TRBJ2-5, is DGGITQSPKYLFRKEGQNVTLSCEQNLNHDAMYWYRQDPGQGLRLIYYSQIVNDFQKGDIAEGYSVSREKKESFPLTVTSAQKNPTAFYLCASKAGGPIETQYFGPGTRLLVL.

The chain carries TRBV5-1 and TRBJ2-3, with 9 bases matching TRBD1. J lost 3 bases, V lost 3 bases, and 2 bases had no gene match. The CDR3 spans 14 residues. The germline V gene encodes CDR1 SGHRS and CDR2 YFSETQ. CDR3 sequence (DNA): TGCGCCAGCAGCTGGACAGGGGAGACAGATACGCAGTATTTT. Amino acid sequence: CASSWTGETDTQYF.

This clone has more than one count but fewer than ten. V and J are TRBV7-2 and TRBJ1-2, with no clear D. V was trimmed by 2 bases and J by 8 bases, leaving 18 bases between them. This CDR3 spans 15 amino acids. Looked up from germline, CDR1 is SGHTA and CDR2 is FQGNSA. CDR3 sequence: CASSLRARTGGGYTF. CDR3 DNA: TGTGCCAGCAGCTTAAGGGCTAGGACTGGAGGAGGCTACACCTTC.

The genes are TRBV5-1 and TRBJ2-3, with D possibly being TRBD2 (7 bases). V dropped 4 bases and J dropped 4 bases, with 13 bases sitting between them. Germline V gene lookup returns CDR1 SGHRS and CDR2 YFSETQ. CDR3 length equals 14 residues. CDR3 DNA sequence: TGCGCCAGCAGCCCTAGGGGGGGCTCAGATACGCAGTATTTT. Translated: CASSPRGGSDTQYF.

The V gene is TRBV5-6, the J gene TRBJ1-1; TRBD1 aligns across 8 bases. Germline assignment: CDR1 SGHDT and CDR2 YYEEEE. CDR3 length: 14 residues. V lost 4 bases, J lost 0 bases, and 2 bases stayed unmatched. This CDR3 reads CASSRQGMNTEAFF. DNA for the CDR3: TGTGCCAGCAGCCGACAGGGGATGAACACTGAAGCTTTCTTT.

The V gene is TRBV5-1, the J gene TRBJ2-7, with D possibly being TRBD2 (6 bases). The ends were cut back, 1 base at V and 3 bases at J, with 8 bases in the middle. The CDR3 has 13 amino acids. Germline lookup yields CDR1 SGHRS and CDR2 YFSETQ. CDR3 in amino acids: CASSLISGYEQYF. Written as DNA, the CDR3 is TGCGCCAGCAGCTTGATTAGCGGCTACGAGCAGTACTTC.

The chain employs TRBV29-1 and TRBJ1-2; D not certain. Germline loops: CDR1 SQVTM, CDR2 ANQGSEA. The V gene lost 7 bases and the J gene lost 3 bases, with 9 bases spanning the gap. The CDR3 sequence is 11 residues long. Here the CDR3 DNA reads TGCAGCGGCCGAGGAGACTATGGCTACACCTTC. Protein sequence: CSGRGDYGYTF.

V and J are TRBV30 and TRBJ1-5; D is uncertain. This CDR3 has 14 residues. Germline CDR1 and CDR2: GTSNPN and SVGIG (reference sequence). V was shortened by 8 bases and J by 4 bases, with 18 bases between the two germline ends. This chain's CDR3 is CALSPSRLNQPQHF. The CDR3 DNA reads TGTGCCCTAAGCCCCAGCAGGTTGAATCAGCCCCAGCATTTT.

CDR3 region: CASSTPGDQAGSGELFF. Here the CDR3 DNA reads TGCGCCAGCAGCACCCCAGGTGACCAGGCCGGCTCCGGGGAGCTGTTTTTT. The chain carries TRBV5-1 and TRBJ2-2; no firm D call. V was cut by 4 bases and J by 6 bases, with 22 bases left in between. The CDR3 extends over 17 amino acids. From germline, CDR1 is SGHRS and CDR2 YFSETQ.

The chain carries TRBV6-5 and TRBJ1-6; no clear D. V shed 6 bases and J shed 0 bases, with 9 bases lying between them. This CDR3 has 15 residues. Germline V gene sequence: CDR1 MNHEY, CDR2 SVGAGI. CDR3 nucleotide sequence: TGTGCCAGCAGGCCAGAGGGCTCCTATAATTCACCCCTCCACTTT. It specifies CASRPEGSYNSPLHF.

J is TRBJ2-2 and V is TRBV5-1; the D gene is possibly TRBD1 (6 bases). The V end was cut by 5 bases, the J end by 7 bases, with 15 bases between. Germline V gene lookup returns CDR1 SGHRS and CDR2 YFSETQ. The CDR3 runs to 14 residues. The CDR3: CASRRNQGFGELFF. The CDR3 DNA reads as TGCGCCAGCAGGAGAAACCAGGGGTTCGGGGAGCTGTTTTTT.

This sequence joins TRBV28 and TRBJ1-1; possibly TRBD1 for D (6 bases). Trimming cost V 7 bases and J 2 bases, with 14 bases left between them. The germline V gene encodes CDR1 MDHEN and CDR2 SYDVKM. The CDR3 is 14 amino acids. The CDR3 DNA is TGTGCCAGCATCTTACAGGGTAGTAACACTGAAGCTTTCTTT. Protein: CASILQGSNTEAFF. The full variable domain, rest sourced from reference TRBV28 and TRBJ1-1, is DVKVTQSSRYLVKRTGEKVFLECVQDMDHENMFWYRQDPGLGLRLIYFSYDVKMKEKGDIPEGYSVSREKKERFSLILESASTNQTSMYLCASILQGSNTEAFFGQGTRLTVV.

This clone was seen only a few times. V usage is TRBV7-9 and J usage is TRBJ1-1, with D perhaps matching TRBD1 (5 bases). This CDR3 is built from 12 residues. The germline gives CDR1 SEHNR, CDR2 FQNEAQ (reference sequence). V lost 5 bases to trimming and J lost 10 bases, with 14 bases between them. The chain's CDR3 is CASSVGGGRAFF. The DNA of the CDR3 is TGTGCCAGCAGCGTTGGGGGGGGTCGAGCTTTCTTT. Looking up the rest from reference TRBV7-9 and TRBJ1-1 gives the full variable domain: DTGVSQNPRHKITKRGQNVTFRCDPISEHNRLYWYRQTLGQGPEFLTYFQNEAQLEKSRLLSDRFSAERPKGSFSTLEIQRTEQGDSAMYLCASSVGGGRAFFGQGTRLTVV.

This rearrangement joins TRBV5-4 to TRBJ1-3; 8 bases are a match to TRBD1. CDR1 and CDR2 from the germline V gene are SGHNT and YYREEE (reference sequence). The CDR3 runs to 18 residues. V lost 0 bases to trimming and J lost 0 bases; unmatched junction nucleotides: 8. In DNA, the CDR3 is TGTGCCAGCAGCTTGGACCCCGGGACAGGCCACTCTGGAAACACCATATATTTT. This codes for CASSLDPGTGHSGNTIYF. The full variable domain, in which reference TRBV5-4 and TRBJ1-3 provide the parts outside the CDR3, is ETGVTQSPTHLIKTRGQQVTLRCSSQSGHNTVSWYQQALGQGPQFIFQYYREEENGRGNFPPRFSGLQFPNYSSELNVNALELDDSALYLCASSLDPGTGHSGNTIYFGEGSWLTVV.

This clone came up a few times. The chain recombines TRBV5-4 with TRBJ1-1, with a weak D call TRBD1 (6 bases). Trimming cost V 2 bases and J 1 base, with 12 bases left between them. The CDR3 covers 15 residues. From germline, CDR1 is SGHNT and CDR2 YYREEE (reference sequence). In DNA form, the CDR3 reads TGTGCCAGCAGCTTACGGACAGTTTCGAACACTGAAGCTTTCTTT. As protein: CASSLRTVSNTEAFF.

V is TRBV9 and J is TRBJ2-3; a weak D match, TRBD1 (5 bases). Trimming shortened V by 0 bases and J by 3 bases, and 11 bases separated the two germline ends. There are 15 residues in the CDR3. CDR1 and CDR2 from the germline V gene are SGDLS and YYNGEE. The CDR3 loop is CASSVVGQGTDTQYF. Written as DNA, the CDR3 is TGTGCCAGCAGCGTAGTCGGGCAGGGAACAGATACGCAGTATTTT. The whole variable domain, filled in from reference TRBV9 and TRBJ2-3, reads DSGVTQTPKHLITATGQRVTLRCSPRSGDLSVYWYQQSLDQGLQFLIQYYNGEERAKGNILERFSAQQFPDLHSELNLSSLELGDSALYFCASSVVGQGTDTQYFGPGTRLTVL.